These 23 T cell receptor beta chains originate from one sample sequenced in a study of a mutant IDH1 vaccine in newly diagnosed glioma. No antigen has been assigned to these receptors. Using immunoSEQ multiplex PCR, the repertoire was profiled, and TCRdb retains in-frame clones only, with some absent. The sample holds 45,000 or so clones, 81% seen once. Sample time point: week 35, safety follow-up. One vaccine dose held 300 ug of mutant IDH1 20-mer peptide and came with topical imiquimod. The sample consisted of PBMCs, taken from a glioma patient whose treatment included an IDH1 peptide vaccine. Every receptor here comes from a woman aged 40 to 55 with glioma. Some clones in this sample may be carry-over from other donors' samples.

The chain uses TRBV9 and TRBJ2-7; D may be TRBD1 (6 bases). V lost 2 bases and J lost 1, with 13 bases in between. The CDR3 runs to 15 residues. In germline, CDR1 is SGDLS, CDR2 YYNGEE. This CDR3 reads CASSVDSSYSYEQYF. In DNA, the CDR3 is TGTGCCAGCAGCGTGGACAGCAGTTATTCCTACGAGCAGTACTTC. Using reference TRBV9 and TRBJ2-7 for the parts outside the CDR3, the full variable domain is DSGVTQTPKHLITATGQRVTLRCSPRSGDLSVYWYQQSLDQGLQFLIQYYNGEERAKGNILERFSAQQFPDLHSELNLSSLELGDSALYFCASSVDSSYSYEQYFGPGTRLTVT.

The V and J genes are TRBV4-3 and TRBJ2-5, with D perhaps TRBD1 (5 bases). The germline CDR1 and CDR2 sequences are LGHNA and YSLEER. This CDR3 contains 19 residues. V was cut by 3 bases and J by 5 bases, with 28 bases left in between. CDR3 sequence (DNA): TGCGCCAGCAGCCACGGATCAAGGGGCCTCAGTACCTTAGGGGAGACCCAGTACTTC. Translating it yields CASSHGSRGLSTLGETQYF.

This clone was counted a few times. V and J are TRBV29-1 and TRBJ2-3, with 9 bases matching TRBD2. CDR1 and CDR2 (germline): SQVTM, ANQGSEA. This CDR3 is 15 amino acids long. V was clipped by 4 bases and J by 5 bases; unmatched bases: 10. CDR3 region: CSVVMAGGPVDTQYF. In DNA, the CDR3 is TGCAGCGTTGTGATGGCGGGAGGGCCAGTAGATACGCAGTATTTT.

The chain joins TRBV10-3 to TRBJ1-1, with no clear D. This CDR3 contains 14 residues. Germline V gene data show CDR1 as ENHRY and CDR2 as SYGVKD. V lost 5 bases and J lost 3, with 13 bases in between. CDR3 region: CAISFGNSDTEAFF. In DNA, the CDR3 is TGTGCCATCAGTTTTGGGAATTCGGACACTGAAGCTTTCTTT.

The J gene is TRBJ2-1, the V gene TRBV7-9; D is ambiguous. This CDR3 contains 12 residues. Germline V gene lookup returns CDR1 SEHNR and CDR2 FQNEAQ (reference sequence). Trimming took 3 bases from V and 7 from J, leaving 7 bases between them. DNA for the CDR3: TGTGCCAGCAGCTTGTCCGGGAATGAGCAGTTCTTC. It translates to CASSLSGNEQFF.

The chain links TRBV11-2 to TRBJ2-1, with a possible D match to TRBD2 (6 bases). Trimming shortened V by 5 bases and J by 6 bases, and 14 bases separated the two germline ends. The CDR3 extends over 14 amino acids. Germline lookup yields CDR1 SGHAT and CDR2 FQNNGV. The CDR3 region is CASSARLVSNEQFF. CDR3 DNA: TGTGCCAGCAGCGCACGACTAGTTAGCAATGAGCAGTTCTTC.

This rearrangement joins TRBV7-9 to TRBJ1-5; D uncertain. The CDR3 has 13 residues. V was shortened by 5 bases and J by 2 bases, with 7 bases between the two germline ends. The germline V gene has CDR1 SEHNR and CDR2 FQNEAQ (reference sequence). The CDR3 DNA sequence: TGTGCCAGCAGCGTAGACGGCAATCAGCCCCAGCATTTT. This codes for CASSVDGNQPQHF.

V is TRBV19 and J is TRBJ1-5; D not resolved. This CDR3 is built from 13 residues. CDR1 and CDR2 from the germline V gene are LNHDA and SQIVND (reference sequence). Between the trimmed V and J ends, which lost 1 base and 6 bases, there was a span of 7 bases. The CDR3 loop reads CASSIGSRQPQHF. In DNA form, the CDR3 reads TGTGCCAGTAGTATAGGCAGTCGTCAGCCCCAGCATTTT.

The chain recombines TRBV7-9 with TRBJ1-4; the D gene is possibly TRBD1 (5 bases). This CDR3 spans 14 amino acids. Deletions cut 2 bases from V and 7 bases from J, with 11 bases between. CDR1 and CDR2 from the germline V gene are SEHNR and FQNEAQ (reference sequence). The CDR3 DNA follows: TGTGCCAGCAGCTTACGGGGGGGTGCTGAAAAACTGTTTTTT. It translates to CASSLRGGAEKLFF.

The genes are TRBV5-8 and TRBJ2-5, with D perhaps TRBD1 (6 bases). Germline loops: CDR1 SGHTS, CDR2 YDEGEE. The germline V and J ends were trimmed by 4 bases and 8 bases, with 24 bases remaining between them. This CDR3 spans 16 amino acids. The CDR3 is CASSPTWAQGKDTQYF. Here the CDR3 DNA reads TGTGCCAGCAGCCCCACCTGGGCCCAGGGGAAGGATACCCAGTACTTC.

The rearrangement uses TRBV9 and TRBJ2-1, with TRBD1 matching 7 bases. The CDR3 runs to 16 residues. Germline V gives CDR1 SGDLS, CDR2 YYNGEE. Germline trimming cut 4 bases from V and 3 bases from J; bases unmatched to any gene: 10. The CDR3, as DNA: TGTGCCAGCAGCCCTTTGGGGACAGACCTCTACAATGAGCAGTTCTTC. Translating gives CASSPLGTDLYNEQFF. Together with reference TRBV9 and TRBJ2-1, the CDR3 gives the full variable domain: DSGVTQTPKHLITATGQRVTLRCSPRSGDLSVYWYQQSLDQGLQFLIQYYNGEERAKGNILERFSAQQFPDLHSELNLSSLELGDSALYFCASSPLGTDLYNEQFFGPGTRLTVL.

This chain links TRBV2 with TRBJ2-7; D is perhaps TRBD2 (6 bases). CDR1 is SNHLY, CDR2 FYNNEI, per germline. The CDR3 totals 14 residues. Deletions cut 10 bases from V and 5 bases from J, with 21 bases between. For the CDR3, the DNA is TGTGCCACTCCGACGCGGGGTCGTGCTAACGAGCAGTACTTC. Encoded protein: CATPTRGRANEQYF. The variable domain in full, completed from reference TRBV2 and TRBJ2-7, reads EPEVTQTPSHQVTQMGQEVILRCVPISNHLYFYWYRQILGQKVEFLVSFYNNEISEKSEIFDDQFSVERPDGSNFTLKIRSTKLEDSAMYFCATPTRGRANEQYFGPGTRLTVT.

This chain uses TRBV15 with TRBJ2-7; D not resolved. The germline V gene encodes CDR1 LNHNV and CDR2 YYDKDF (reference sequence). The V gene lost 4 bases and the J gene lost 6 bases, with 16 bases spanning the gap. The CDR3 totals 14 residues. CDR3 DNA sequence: TGTGCCACCAGCACTCAGGTCGGGTTAGGCGAGCAGTACTTC. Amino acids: CATSTQVGLGEQYF.

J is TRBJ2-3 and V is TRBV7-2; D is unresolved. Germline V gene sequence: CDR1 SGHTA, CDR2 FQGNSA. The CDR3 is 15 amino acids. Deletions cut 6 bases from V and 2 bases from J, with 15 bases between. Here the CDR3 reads CASSLDAENTDTQYF. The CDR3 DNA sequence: TGTGCCAGCAGTCTGGACGCTGAAAACACAGATACGCAGTATTTT.

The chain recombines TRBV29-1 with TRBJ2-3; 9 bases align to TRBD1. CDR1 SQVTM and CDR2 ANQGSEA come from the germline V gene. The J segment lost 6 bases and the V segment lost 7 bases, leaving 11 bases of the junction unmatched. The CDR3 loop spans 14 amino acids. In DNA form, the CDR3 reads TGCAGCGACGGAGGTACAGGGGGCAGGGATACGCAGTATTTT. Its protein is CSDGGTGGRDTQYF.

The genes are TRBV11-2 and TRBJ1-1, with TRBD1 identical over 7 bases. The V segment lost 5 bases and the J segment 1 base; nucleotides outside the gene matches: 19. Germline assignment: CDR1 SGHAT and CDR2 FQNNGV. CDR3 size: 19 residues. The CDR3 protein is CASSPRERGRTRQNTEAFF. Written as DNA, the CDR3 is TGTGCCAGCAGCCCCCGGGAGAGGGGGCGGACAAGACAGAACACTGAAGCTTTCTTT.

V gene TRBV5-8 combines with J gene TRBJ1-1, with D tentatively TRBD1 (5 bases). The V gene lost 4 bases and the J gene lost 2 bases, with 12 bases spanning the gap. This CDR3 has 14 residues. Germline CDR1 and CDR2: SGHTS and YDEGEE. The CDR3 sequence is CASSPGQGNTEAFF. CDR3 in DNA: TGTGCCAGCAGCCCTGGTCAGGGCAACACTGAAGCTTTCTTT.

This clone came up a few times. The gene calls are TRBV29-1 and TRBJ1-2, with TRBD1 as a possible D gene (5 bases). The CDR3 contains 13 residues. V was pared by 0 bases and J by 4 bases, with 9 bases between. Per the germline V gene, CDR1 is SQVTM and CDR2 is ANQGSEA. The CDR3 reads CSVEDKGIYGYTF. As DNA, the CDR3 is TGCAGCGTTGAAGATAAGGGGATCTATGGCTACACCTTC.

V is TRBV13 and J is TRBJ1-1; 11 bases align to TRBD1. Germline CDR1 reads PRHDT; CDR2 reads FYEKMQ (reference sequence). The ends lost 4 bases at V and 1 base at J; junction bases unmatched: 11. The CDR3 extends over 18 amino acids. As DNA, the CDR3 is TGTGCCAGCAGCTCAGGGACAGGGGGTGTAGGGTGGAACACTGAAGCTTTCTTT. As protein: CASSSGTGGVGWNTEAFF.

Written as DNA, the CDR3 is TGTGCCATCAGTGCAGGGGTGGATTCACCCCTCCACTTT. Translating it yields CAISAGVDSPLHF. The chain is built from TRBV10-3 and TRBJ1-6; weak D call: TRBD1 (6 bases). The CDR3 runs 13 residues. The germline V gene encodes CDR1 ENHRY and CDR2 SYGVKD. The V and J ends lost 4 bases and 8 bases respectively, with 9 bases between them.

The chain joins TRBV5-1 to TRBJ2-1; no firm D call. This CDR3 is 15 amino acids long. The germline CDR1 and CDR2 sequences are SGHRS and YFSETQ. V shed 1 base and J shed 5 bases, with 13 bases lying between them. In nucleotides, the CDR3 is TGCGCCAGCAGCTTGTCCGCCGGGCCTCACAATGAGCAGTTCTTC. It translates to CASSLSAGPHNEQFF.

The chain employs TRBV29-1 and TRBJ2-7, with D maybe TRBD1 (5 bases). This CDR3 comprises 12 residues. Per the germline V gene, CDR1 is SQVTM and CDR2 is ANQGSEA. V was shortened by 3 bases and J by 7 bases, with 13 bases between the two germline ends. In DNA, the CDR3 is TGCAGCGTTGAGGCAGGGTCTCAAGAGCAGTACTTC. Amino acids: CSVEAGSQEQYF.

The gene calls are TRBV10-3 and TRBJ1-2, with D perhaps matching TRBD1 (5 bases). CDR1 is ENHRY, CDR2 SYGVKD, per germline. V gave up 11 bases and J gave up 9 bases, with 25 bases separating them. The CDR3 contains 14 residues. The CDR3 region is CAAGDGDLSLRYTF. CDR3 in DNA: TGTGCCGCGGGGGACGGGGACCTCTCCTTGCGCTACACCTTC.